A single sample gave rise to the 30 T cell receptor beta chains below, sequenced in a study of identical twins. TCRdb re-called the 5' RACE reads through MiXCR, storing one row per CDR3 protein. The sample includes 690,000 or so distinct CDR3 sequences, approximately 9% of them seen just once. The same sample was also used in a study of yellow fever vaccine responses in identical twins.

Input material: PBMCs. These receptors all come from a woman younger than 35 in good health.

This clonotype occurred many times. The rearrangement links TRBV7-2 to TRBJ2-2; 7 positions agree with TRBD2. The V segment lost 1 base and the J segment 0 bases; nucleotides outside the gene matches: 17. Per the germline V gene, CDR1 is SGHTA and CDR2 is FQGNSA. CDR3 length equals 21 residues. The CDR3 is CASSLGPRVRAGPANTGELFF. The CDR3 DNA is TGTGCCAGCAGCTTAGGGCCTAGAGTTCGAGCGGGGCCGGCGAACACCGGGGAGCTGTTTTTT.

This clonotype was counted at least ten times. The chain is built from TRBV29-1 and TRBJ2-3; 7 bases agree with TRBD2. Looked up from germline, CDR1 is SQVTM and CDR2 is ANQGSEA. V gave up 0 bases and J gave up 2 bases; unmatched junction bases: 8. CDR3 length: 16 amino acids. CDR3 nucleotides: TGCAGCGTTGAAGATTGGCGGGAGAGGCACACAGATACGCAGTATTTT. This translates into CSVEDWRERHTDTQYF.

Of note for this clonotype: This may arise from a read error, as a much more abundant clone is one base away. The chain combines TRBV12-3 or TRBV12-4 with TRBJ2-7; D is tentatively TRBD1 or TRBD2 (5 bases each). V was clipped by 6 bases and J by 2 bases, with 17 bases between them. This CDR3 has 15 amino acids. The CDR3, as DNA: TGTGCCAGCAGCCCACGGGGCATCGCTACCTACGAGCAGTACTTC. As protein: CASSPRGIATYEQYF.

This clonotype was detected only a few times. The V gene is TRBV6-1, the J gene TRBJ2-1, with 8 bases aligning to TRBD1. In germline, CDR1 is MNHNS, CDR2 SASEGT. The CDR3 sequence is 16 residues long. V shed 6 bases, J shed 0 bases, and the junction held 7 bases outside the gene matches. CDR3 loop: CASRKPGTGSYNEQFF. CDR3 DNA sequence: TGTGCCAGCAGAAAACCCGGGACAGGCTCCTACAATGAGCAGTTCTTC.

This clonotype has at least ten counts. This CDR3 reads CASSLDGPQRNKNIQYF. DNA of the CDR3: TGTGCCAGCAGCTTAGACGGCCCCCAGCGGAACAAAAACATTCAGTACTTC. The V gene is TRBV11-2, the J gene TRBJ2-4; maybe TRBD2 (5 bases). Trimming shortened V by 0 bases and J by 3 bases, and 15 bases separated the two germline ends. The CDR3 extends over 17 amino acids. Germline CDR1 is SGHAT and CDR2 is FQNNGV.

This clonotype was picked up a small number of times. The V and J genes are TRBV12-3 or TRBV12-4 and TRBJ1-3; possibly TRBD1 for D (6 bases). The CDR3 sequence is 16 residues long. The V gene lost 4 bases and the J gene lost 0 bases, with 13 bases spanning the gap. The CDR3 DNA reads as TGTGCCAGCAGTTCATATGGACAGTACTCTGGAAACACCATATATTTT. Residues: CASSSYGQYSGNTIYF.

The sample holds a few counts of this clonotype. An end of the junction differs from the germline gene, which may be a read error. This chain links TRBV5-1 with TRBJ2-5, with 13 bases that match TRBD2. The CDR3 covers 15 residues. The germline gives CDR1 SGHRS, CDR2 YFSETQ. This CDR3 reads CASSIDGTSGVPSHF. DNA for the CDR3: TGCGCCAGCAGCATCGACGGGACTAGCGGGGTTCCCAGTCACTTC.

This clonotype showed up just a few times. The rearrangement links TRBV29-1 to TRBJ2-7, with D maybe TRBD1 (6 bases). The CDR3 loop spans 14 amino acids. With 1 base removed from V and 2 bases from J, the gap between germline ends came to 12 bases. The germline CDR1 and CDR2 sequences are SQVTM and ANQGSEA. CDR3 loop: CSVEGGRVPYEQYF. CDR3 sequence (DNA): TGCAGCGTTGAAGGGGGGCGCGTCCCCTACGAGCAGTACTTC.

This clonotype was counted only a few times. This sequence joins TRBV24-1 and TRBJ2-5, with D hard to call. The CDR3 is made up of 15 amino acids. The V gene lost 8 bases and the J gene lost 0 bases, with 15 bases spanning the gap. Germline V gene sequence: CDR1 KGHDR, CDR2 SFDVKD. The CDR3 DNA reads TGTGCCACCACCCGGGTCGTGAGAGACCAAGAGACCCAGTACTTC. The encoded protein is CATTRVVRDQETQYF.

V gene TRBV6-1 combines with J gene TRBJ1-2; no reliable D call. The CDR3 is made up of 14 amino acids. V gave up 7 bases and J gave up 4 bases, with 16 bases separating them. Germline loops: CDR1 MNHNS, CDR2 SASEGT. CDR3 sequence: CASTEAGEAYGYTF. Written as DNA, the CDR3 is TGTGCCAGCACCGAAGCTGGGGAGGCCTATGGCTACACCTTC.

The chain links TRBV20-1 to TRBJ2-1, with D perhaps TRBD2 (7 bases). V was cut by 0 bases and J by 4 bases, with 16 bases left in between. The germline V gene encodes CDR1 DFQATT and CDR2 SNEGSKA (reference sequence). CDR3 length equals 16 residues. In DNA, the CDR3 is TGCAGTGCTAGAGAATGGGGGGGGGCCTCTTACAATGAGCAGTTCTTC. Encoded protein: CSAREWGGASYNEQFF.

This CDR3 is CASSYRRGEGLEQYF. The CDR3 nucleotides are TGTGCCAGCAGTTACCGGCGCGGGGAGGGCCTCGAGCAGTACTTC. The chain couples TRBV6-5 to TRBJ2-7; 7 bases agree with TRBD2. Germline loops: CDR1 MNHEY, CDR2 SVGAGI. V gave up 2 bases and J gave up 6 bases; unmatched junction bases: 10. The CDR3 is 15 amino acids.

This clonotype was observed a handful of times. The rearrangement joins TRBV5-6 to TRBJ2-3; TRBD1 agrees at 11 bases. The CDR3 has 17 amino acids. Germline V gene sequence: CDR1 SGHDT, CDR2 YYEEEE. With V trimmed by 4 bases and J by 2 bases, 9 bases remained unmatched. For the CDR3, the DNA is TGTGCCAGCAGCAAGTTCCGGGACAGGGGGTCCACAGATACGCAGTATTTT. It codes for CASSKFRDRGSTDTQYF.

This clonotype was counted only a few times. The chain has TRBV6-2 or TRBV6-3 and TRBJ2-1, with D hard to call. CDR1 is MNHEY and CDR2 is SVGEGT in the germline V gene. Trimming cost V 1 base and J 9 bases, with 10 bases left between them. The CDR3 is made up of 13 amino acids. CDR3 amino acids: CASSYYGPTEQFF. The CDR3 bases are TGTGCCAGCAGTTACTATGGGCCCACTGAGCAGTTCTTC.

This chain uses TRBV20-1 with TRBJ2-5, with TRBD1 as a possible D gene (6 bases). Germline values: CDR1 DFQATT, CDR2 SNEGSKA (reference sequence). V lost 6 bases and J lost 4, with 12 bases in between. This CDR3 spans 12 amino acids. The CDR3 DNA follows: TGCAGTGCAGCTGGGGGCGGAGAGACCCAGTACTTC. It codes for CSAAGGGETQYF.

This clonotype was found many times. The chain is built from TRBV12-3 or TRBV12-4 and TRBJ2-3; D unresolved. The CDR3 is made up of 16 amino acids. The V gene lost 0 bases and the J gene lost 4 bases, with 14 bases spanning the gap. DNA for the CDR3: TGTGCCAGCAGTTTAGCGCTACAAACCTTGCCAGATACGCAGTATTTT. Translation gives CASSLALQTLPDTQYF.

V and J are TRBV3-1 and TRBJ2-3; maybe TRBD2 (6 bases). V was shortened by 4 bases and J by 2 bases, with 22 bases between the two germline ends. The CDR3 spans 18 residues. CDR1 and CDR2 from the germline V gene are LGHDT and YNNKEL (reference sequence). The CDR3 loop reads CASSRSPPGAEYTDTQYF. The CDR3 DNA is TGTGCCAGCAGCCGCTCCCCTCCGGGAGCTGAGTACACAGATACGCAGTATTTT.

V usage is TRBV6-5 and J usage is TRBJ2-3; D unclear. The length of the CDR3 is 17 residues. Germline-derived CDR1 and CDR2 are MNHEY and SVGAGI. V lost 4 bases to trimming and J lost 2 bases, with 19 bases between them. The chain's CDR3 is CASSSPSATRNTDTQYF. DNA of the CDR3: TGTGCCAGCAGTTCACCGTCCGCCACACGGAACACAGATACGCAGTATTTT.

The chain joins TRBV9 to TRBJ2-7; a weak D match, TRBD1 (6 bases). V was trimmed by 0 bases and J by 3 bases, leaving 19 bases between them. There are 17 residues in the CDR3. Germline V gives CDR1 SGDLS, CDR2 YYNGEE. The CDR3 DNA sequence: TGTGCCAGCAGCGTAGGTTTATCTCAGGGGCTACTCTACGAGCAGTACTTC. It yields the protein CASSVGLSQGLLYEQYF.

The table lists this clonotype with many counts. The chain has TRBV4-3 and TRBJ2-6; D is uncertain. In germline, CDR1 is LGHNA, CDR2 YSLEER. Trimming took off 0 bases at V and 0 bases at J, with 6 bases between the two ends. The CDR3 extends over 16 amino acids. In nucleotides, the CDR3 is TGCGCCAGCAGCCAAGATATATTCTCTGGGGCCAACGTCCTGACTTTC. It translates to CASSQDIFSGANVLTF.

The sample holds a few counts of this clonotype. V is TRBV20-1 and J is TRBJ1-2; a weak D match, TRBD1 (5 bases). The V end lost 8 bases, the J end lost 3 bases, and 19 bases lay between the germline ends. Germline lookup yields CDR1 DFQATT and CDR2 SNEGSKA (reference sequence). The CDR3 covers 14 residues. Written as DNA, the CDR3 is TGCAGTCCAAAGCGAGGGGAATCCTACTATGGCTACACCTTC. It codes for CSPKRGESYYGYTF.

This clonotype has ten or more counts. The gene calls are TRBV7-6 and TRBJ2-7, with 7 bases matching TRBD1. The trim removed 4 bases at V and 2 bases at J, leaving 8 bases unmatched. The CDR3 spans 15 residues. Germline V gene sequence: CDR1 SGHVS, CDR2 FNYEAQ. CDR3 loop: CASSSKGTAAYEQYF. The CDR3 DNA follows: TGTGCCAGCAGCTCCAAAGGGACAGCCGCCTACGAGCAGTACTTC.

Ten or more counts support this clonotype. This sequence joins TRBV6-5 and TRBJ2-1; 13 bases match TRBD2. Germline V gene sequence: CDR1 MNHEY, CDR2 SVGAGI. The V segment lost 0 bases and the J segment 12 bases; nucleotides outside the gene matches: 11. This CDR3 has 17 amino acids. The CDR3 DNA follows: TGTGCCAGCAGTTACTCGAAACTAGCGGGAGGGCCTGGGGGGCAGTTCTTC. This gives the protein CASSYSKLAGGPGGQFF.

This clonotype was seen only a few times. The chain combines TRBV6-2 or TRBV6-3 with TRBJ2-7; 10 bases are shared with TRBD1. Per germline, CDR1 MNHEY and CDR2 SVGEGT. V was clipped by 6 bases and J by 7 bases; unmatched bases: 12. The CDR3 is 15 amino acids. In DNA form, the CDR3 reads TGTGCCAGCAGCCCTAGACAGGGGGCCAGCGGTGAGCAGTACTTC. The encoded protein is CASSPRQGASGEQYF.

This clonotype occurred a few times. The rearrangement joins TRBV5-1 to TRBJ2-6, with D tentatively TRBD1 or TRBD2 (6 bases each). Germline V CDR1 and CDR2: SGHRS, YFSETQ. The V end lost 1 base, the J end lost 2 bases, and 13 bases lay between the germline ends. The CDR3 spans 17 residues. CDR3 bases: TGCGCCAGCAGCTTGATCGGGGGCCGGACTGGGGCCAACGTCCTGACTTTC. This translates into CASSLIGGRTGANVLTF.

This clonotype was counted ten times or more. The rearrangement joins TRBV20-1 to TRBJ2-5, with a tentative D call TRBD2 (6 bases). The CDR3 spans 12 residues. Germline V gene sequence: CDR1 DFQATT, CDR2 SNEGSKA (reference sequence). V dropped 7 bases and J dropped 4 bases, with 13 bases sitting between them. CDR3 DNA: TGCAGTGGTCGGGACTTTAGAGAGACCCAGTACTTC. Protein: CSGRDFRETQYF.

The chain recombines TRBV15 with TRBJ2-6, with 8 positions matching TRBD2. CDR3 size: 21 residues. J was trimmed by 0 bases and V by 0 bases; bases with no gene match: 13. Germline CDR1 and CDR2: LNHNV and YYDKDF (reference sequence). CDR3 bases: TGTGCCACCAGCAGAGATTATGGGGCGGGGGGTTCTGTCTCTGGGGCCAACGTCCTGACTTTC. Residues: CATSRDYGAGGSVSGANVLTF.

This chain joins TRBV7-2 and TRBJ2-5; D is unresolved. The CDR3 extends over 14 amino acids. The V gene lost 2 bases and the J gene lost 1 base, with 8 bases spanning the gap. The V gene's germline CDR1 is SGHTA and CDR2 FQGNSA. The CDR3 nucleotides are TGTGCCAGCAGCTTAAACTCACTCCAAGAGACCCAGTACTTC. Its protein is CASSLNSLQETQYF.

This clonotype came up a few times. The J gene is TRBJ1-2, the V gene TRBV12-3 or TRBV12-4; TRBD1 is a possible D gene (5 bases). The germline V and J ends were trimmed by 2 bases and 4 bases, with 11 bases remaining between them. CDR3 size: 14 residues. CDR3 loop: CASSLRGNTYGYTF. CDR3 in DNA: TGTGCCAGCAGTTTAAGGGGTAACACCTATGGCTACACCTTC.

A few counts support this clonotype. The chain combines TRBV7-2 with TRBJ2-1; 8 bases are shared with TRBD2. Germline lookup yields CDR1 SGHTA and CDR2 FQGNSA. This CDR3 region has 22 residues. J lost 4 bases, V lost 2 bases, and 25 bases had no gene match. In DNA, the CDR3 is TGTGCCAGCAGCTTATTTCCACCTGGGCCGGAGTTAGCGGGATCTTATTACAATGAGCAGTTCTTC. Protein: CASSLFPPGPELAGSYYNEQFF.